This entry lists 13 T cell receptor beta chains sequenced from one sample in a study of T cell responses to AZD1222 COVID-19 vaccine. The table came from immunoSEQ multiplex PCR; TCRdb's copy has only in-frame clones and leaves some out. This table has some 200,000 clones, approximately 90% appearing once. The sample here was peripheral blood, taken 28 days after the second AZD1222 dose. The receptors here all came from an adult who received the AZD1222 COVID-19 vaccine.

This sequence joins TRBV30 and TRBJ2-5; TRBD1 aligns across 11 bases. The length of the CDR3 is 14 residues. The V segment lost 2 bases and the J segment 4 bases; nucleotides outside the gene matches: 3. Germline V gene data show CDR1 as GTSNPN and CDR2 as SVGIG (reference sequence). CDR3 sequence (DNA): TGTGCCTGGAGTTTGGACAGGGGGCGAGAGACCCAGTACTTC. This gives the protein CAWSLDRGRETQYF.

The chain links TRBV6-4 to TRBJ2-7; D remains ambiguous. CDR1 is MRHNA and CDR2 is SNTAGT in the germline V gene. The V gene lost 6 bases and the J gene lost 3 bases, with 15 bases spanning the gap. CDR3 length: 14 amino acids. CDR3 protein: CASSLPQEYYEQYF. The DNA for the CDR3 is TGTGCCAGCAGCCTACCCCAGGAATACTACGAGCAGTACTTC.

J is TRBJ2-1 and V is TRBV10-1, with 10 bases fitting TRBD2. Unmatched junction bases numbered 0, after V lost 2 bases and J lost 2 bases. Germline V lookup: CDR1 WNHNN, CDR2 SYGVQD (reference sequence). This CDR3 has 15 amino acids. The CDR3 loop is CASSEGLAAYNEQFF. DNA of the CDR3: TGCGCCAGCAGTGAGGGACTAGCGGCCTACAATGAGCAGTTCTTC.

This rearrangement joins TRBV5-1 to TRBJ2-7, with 8 bases fitting TRBD1. Germline V CDR1 and CDR2: SGHRS, YFSETQ. The CDR3 contains 15 residues. The V and J ends lost 6 bases and 2 bases, in that order; junction bases with no gene match: 10. This chain's CDR3 is CASTQGAYPPYEQYF. In nucleotides, the CDR3 is TGCGCCAGCACCCAGGGGGCTTACCCTCCCTACGAGCAGTACTTC. Supplemented by reference TRBV5-1 and TRBJ2-7, the full variable domain reads KAGVTQTPRYLIKTRGQQVTLSCSPISGHRSVSWYQQTPGQGLQFLFEYFSETQRNKGNFPGRFSGRQFSNSRSEMNVSTLELGDSALYLCASTQGAYPPYEQYFGPGTRLTVT.

The V and J genes are TRBV7-2 and TRBJ1-1; 7 nucleotides align to TRBD1. Germline CDR1 reads SGHTA; CDR2 reads FQGNSA. After removal of 1 base from V and 7 bases from J, the junction contained 15 bases not matched to a gene. The CDR3 has 17 residues. The CDR3 reads CASSLVSNVGGGGEAFF. The CDR3 nucleotides are TGTGCCAGCAGCTTAGTTAGTAACGTAGGGGGCGGGGGTGAAGCTTTCTTT. The full variable domain, in which reference TRBV7-2 and TRBJ1-1 provide the parts outside the CDR3, is GAGVSQSPSNKVTEKGKDVELRCDPISGHTALYWYRQSLGQGLEFLIYFQGNSAPDKSGLPSDRFSAERTGGSVSTLTIQRTQQEDSAVYLCASSLVSNVGGGGEAFFGQGTRLTVV.

The rearrangement links TRBV5-1 to TRBJ1-4, with D unclear. Trimming stripped 0 bases from V and 8 bases from J, with 11 bases between. CDR1 and CDR2 from the germline V gene are SGHRS and YFSETQ. This CDR3 has 14 amino acids. The CDR3 nucleotides read TGCGCCAGCAGCTTGGCTCCGGGGAGCGAAAAACTGTTTTTT. It yields the protein CASSLAPGSEKLFF. Drawing the rest from reference TRBV5-1 and TRBJ1-4, the complete variable domain is KAGVTQTPRYLIKTRGQQVTLSCSPISGHRSVSWYQQTPGQGLQFLFEYFSETQRNKGNFPGRFSGRQFSNSRSEMNVSTLELGDSALYLCASSLAPGSEKLFFGSGTQLSVL.

The chain carries TRBV4-2 and TRBJ1-5; 8 nucleotides line up with TRBD1. The length of the CDR3 is 19 residues. CDR1 is LGHNA and CDR2 is YNFKEQ in the germline V gene. With 0 bases clipped from V and 3 bases from J, the junction kept 13 bases outside the gene matches. CDR3 coding DNA: TGTGCCAGCAGCCAAGAATGGTTTCGGACAGGGATGTCCAATCAGCCCCAGCATTTT. Residues: CASSQEWFRTGMSNQPQHF.

Here the CDR3 reads CASSERRRSHEQFF. CDR3 nucleotides: TGCGCCAGCAGTGAGCGTAGACGCTCCCATGAGCAGTTCTTC. The chain carries TRBV10-1 and TRBJ2-1; D is ambiguous. V gave up 2 bases and J gave up 8 bases, with 13 bases separating them. CDR3 length: 14 amino acids. Germline loops: CDR1 WNHNN, CDR2 SYGVQD (reference sequence).

The chain uses TRBV11-3 and TRBJ2-3; D is perhaps TRBD2 (5 bases). CDR1 and CDR2 from the germline V gene are SGHNT and YENEEA. The CDR3 spans 15 residues. Trimming took 4 bases from V and 0 from J, leaving 11 bases between them. DNA of the CDR3: TGTGCCAGCAGCTACGGACTCACTAGCACAGATACGCAGTATTTT. Protein sequence: CASSYGLTSTDTQYF.

The CDR3: CASSSGDNMNTEAFF. The CDR3 DNA reads as TGTGCCAGCAGTTCGGGGGACAACATGAACACTGAAGCTTTCTTT. V usage is TRBV7-9 and J usage is TRBJ1-1, with a tentative D call TRBD1 (6 bases). Germline CDR1 is SEHNR and CDR2 is FQNEAQ (reference sequence). This CDR3 contains 15 residues. The V end was cut by 6 bases, the J end by 0 bases, with 14 bases between.

The rearrangement uses TRBV5-4 and TRBJ2-7, with TRBD2 identical over 7 bases. This CDR3 contains 15 residues. After removal of 2 bases from V and 2 bases from J, the junction contained 7 bases not matched to a gene. Germline V gene data show CDR1 as SGHNT and CDR2 as YYREEE (reference sequence). The CDR3 coding sequence is TGTGCCAGCAGCTTATTTCCGGGGGGAACCTACGAGCAGTACTTC. Amino acids: CASSLFPGGTYEQYF.

The CDR3 here is CASSSHQGDEQFF. CDR3 nucleotide sequence: TGTGCCAGCAGCTCCCATCAGGGGGATGAGCAGTTCTTC. The V and J genes are TRBV7-2 and TRBJ2-1, with TRBD1 matching over 7 bases. Germline V gene lookup returns CDR1 SGHTA and CDR2 FQGNSA. This CDR3 has 13 amino acids. V gave up 4 bases and J gave up 8 bases; unmatched junction bases: 5.

This clone has a handful of counts. V is TRBV7-9 and J is TRBJ2-7, with D unresolved. Germline V gives CDR1 SEHNR, CDR2 FQNEAQ (reference sequence). This CDR3 has 12 amino acids. The V gene lost 3 bases and the J gene lost 2 bases, with 5 bases spanning the gap. Here the CDR3 reads CASSFSTYEQYF. Here the CDR3 DNA reads TGTGCCAGCAGCTTTTCCACCTACGAGCAGTACTTC.